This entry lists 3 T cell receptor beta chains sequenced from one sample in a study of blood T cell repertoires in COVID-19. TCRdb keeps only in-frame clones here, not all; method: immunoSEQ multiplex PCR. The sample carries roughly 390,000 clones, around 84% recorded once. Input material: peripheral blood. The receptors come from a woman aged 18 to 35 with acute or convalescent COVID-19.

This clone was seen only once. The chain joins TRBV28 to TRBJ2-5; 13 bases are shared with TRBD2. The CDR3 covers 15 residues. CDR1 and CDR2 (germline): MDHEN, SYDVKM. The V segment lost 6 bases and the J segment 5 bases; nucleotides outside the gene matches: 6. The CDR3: CASSGGLAGDETQYF. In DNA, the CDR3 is TGTGCCAGCAGCGGTGGACTAGCGGGAGACGAGACCCAGTACTTC.

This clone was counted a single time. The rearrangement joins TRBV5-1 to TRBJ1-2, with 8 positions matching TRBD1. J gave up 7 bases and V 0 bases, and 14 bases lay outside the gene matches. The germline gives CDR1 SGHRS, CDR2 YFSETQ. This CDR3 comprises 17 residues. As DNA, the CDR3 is TGCGCCAGCAGCTTGGCCGCTACCGGGACAGGAGGACTTGGCTACACCTTC. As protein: CASSLAATGTGGLGYTF.

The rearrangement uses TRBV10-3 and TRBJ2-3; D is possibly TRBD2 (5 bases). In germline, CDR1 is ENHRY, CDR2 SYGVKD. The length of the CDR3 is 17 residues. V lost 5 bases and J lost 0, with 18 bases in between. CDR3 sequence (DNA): TGTGCCATCAGTAAATCTCTAGCTGCCACTAGCACAGATACGCAGTATTTT. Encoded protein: CAISKSLAATSTDTQYF.